A single TCR beta chain is shown here with its context. Its antigen remains unknown. This sample is part of a study of cytomegalovirus exposure and HLA in healthy donors. Overall study findings and caveats: The study listed some 160 cytomegalovirus-associated TCR beta chains.

The CDR3 is made up of 18 amino acids. Germline V lookup: CDR1 SGHVS, CDR2 FNYEAQ. V lost 6 bases, J lost 0 bases, and 21 bases lay in between. Some clones are missing from TCRdb's copy, which holds only in-frame ones; the method was immunoSEQ multiplex PCR. The table shows some 150,000 clones, with approximately 89% occurring only once. The sequence was collected from a man between 18 and 29 years old in good health and CMV-seronegative. The rearrangement joins TRBV7-6 to TRBJ2-1; maybe TRBD1 (7 bases). Sequenced sample: PBMCs. The CDR3 region is CASRPQPGGSSSYNEQFF. The DNA for the CDR3 is TGTGCCAGCAGGCCCCAACCAGGGGGGAGTAGCTCCTACAATGAGCAGTTCTTC.